This is a list of T cell receptor beta chains from one sample in a study of blood T cell repertoires in COVID-19. Method: immunoSEQ multiplex PCR; TCRdb's copy keeps in-frame clones and lacks some. The sample contains around 110,000 clones, approximately 78% of which appear only once. The sequenced sample was peripheral blood. The source is a man aged 70-80 years with acute or convalescent COVID-19. CDR3s include the opening cysteine and the closing phenylalanine or tryptophan. D genes are given only for firm matches. Not all rows give a size; the values are once, few, many and, for expanded clones, a class.

v_call: TRBV28; d_call: .; clone_size: .; j_call: TRBJ2-3; cdr3_aa: CASSPRTVTQYF; cdr3_nt: TGTGCCAGCAGCCCGCGGACAGTCACGCAGTATTTT
v_call: TRBV5-1; d_call: TRBD1; clone_size: .; j_call: TRBJ1-6; cdr3_aa: CASSLTGARSPLHF; cdr3_nt: TGCGCCAGCAGCCTGACAGGGGCTAGGTCACCCCTCCACTTT
v_call: TRBV29-1; d_call: .; clone_size: .; j_call: TRBJ2-3; cdr3_aa: CSVDRSTDTQYF; cdr3_nt: TGCAGCGTTGACAGATCCACAGATACGCAGTATTTT
v_call: TRBV29-1; d_call: TRBD1; clone_size: .; j_call: TRBJ2-5; cdr3_aa: CSARLTGPQETQYF; cdr3_nt: TGCAGCGCCCGCTTGACAGGGCCCCAAGAGACCCAGTACTTC
v_call: TRBV15; d_call: .; clone_size: .; j_call: TRBJ1-5; cdr3_aa: CATRLGGIGNQPQHF; cdr3_nt: TGTGCCACCAGGCTGGGGGGGATTGGCAATCAGCCCCAGCATTTT
v_call: TRBV5-1; d_call: .; clone_size: .; j_call: TRBJ2-7; cdr3_aa: CASSLIAGDYEQYF; cdr3_nt: TGCGCCAGCAGCTTGATTGCAGGGGACTACGAGCAGTACTTC
v_call: TRBV6-5; d_call: TRBD1; clone_size: .; j_call: TRBJ1-2; cdr3_aa: CASSSPGTGGNYGYTF; cdr3_nt: TGTGCCAGCAGTTCCCCCGGGACAGGGGGCAACTATGGCTACACCTTC
v_call: TRBV5-1; d_call: TRBD1; clone_size: .; j_call: TRBJ1-4; cdr3_aa: CASSLLGTGWEKLFF; cdr3_nt: TGCGCCAGCAGCTTGTTAGGGACAGGGTGGGAAAAACTGTTTTTT
v_call: TRBV3-1/TRBV3-2; d_call: TRBD2; clone_size: .; j_call: TRBJ2-1; cdr3_aa: CASSHWGGLYNEQFF; cdr3_nt: TGTGCCAGCAGCCATTGGGGGGGACTTTACAATGAGCAGTTCTTC
v_call: TRBV30; d_call: .; clone_size: .; j_call: TRBJ1-5; cdr3_aa: CAWSPEGNQPQHF; cdr3_nt: TGTGCCTGGAGTCCCGAGGGTAATCAGCCCCAGCATTTT
v_call: TRBV18; d_call: .; clone_size: .; j_call: TRBJ2-7; cdr3_aa: CASSRTLASYEQYF; cdr3_nt: TGTGCCAGCTCCCGGACATTGGCGTCCTACGAGCAGTACTTC
v_call: TRBV28; d_call: TRBD1; clone_size: .; j_call: TRBJ2-1; cdr3_aa: CASSRNRGHGYNEQFF; cdr3_nt: TGTGCCAGCAGCAGAAACAGGGGGCACGGCTACAATGAGCAGTTCTTC
v_call: TRBV14; d_call: .; clone_size: once; j_call: TRBJ2-1; cdr3_aa: CASSPTGEGSYNEQFF; cdr3_nt: TGTGCCAGCAGTCCCACGGGAGAGGGCTCCTACAATGAGCAGTTCTTC
v_call: TRBV7-2; d_call: .; clone_size: .; j_call: TRBJ2-1; cdr3_aa: CASSVGREPRREQFF; cdr3_nt: TGTGCCAGCAGCGTGGGTCGGGAGCCCCGGAGGGAGCAGTTCTTC
v_call: TRBV7-9; d_call: TRBD2; clone_size: once; j_call: TRBJ2-3; cdr3_aa: CASSLGGGRAGRDTQYF; cdr3_nt: TGTGCCAGCAGCTTAGGTGGCGGGAGGGCCGGTAGGGATACGCAGTATTTT
v_call: TRBV6-5; d_call: TRBD1; clone_size: .; j_call: TRBJ1-5; cdr3_aa: CASTTGGGQPQHF; cdr3_nt: TGTGCCAGCACTACAGGGGGGGGTCAGCCCCAGCATTTT
v_call: TRBV30; d_call: TRBD2; clone_size: few; j_call: TRBJ2-3; cdr3_aa: CAWKRENTDTQYF; cdr3_nt: TGTGCCTGGAAGCGGGAGAACACAGATACGCAGTATTTT
v_call: TRBV19; d_call: .; clone_size: .; j_call: TRBJ1-5; cdr3_aa: CASRGGSSNQPQHF; cdr3_nt: TGTGCCAGTAGAGGGGGTTCTAGCAATCAGCCCCAGCATTTT
v_call: TRBV27; d_call: .; clone_size: .; j_call: TRBJ1-6; cdr3_aa: CASSFGFSDNSPLHF; cdr3_nt: TGTGCCAGCAGTTTCGGGTTCAGCGATAATTCACCCCTCCACTTT
v_call: TRBV5-4; d_call: .; clone_size: .; j_call: TRBJ2-7; cdr3_aa: CASSFYAGPIYEQYF; cdr3_nt: TGTGCCAGCAGCTTCTATGCAGGGCCAATCTACGAGCAGTACTTC
v_call: TRBV30; d_call: .; clone_size: .; j_call: TRBJ2-3; cdr3_aa: CAWSKPRIYSGTQYF; cdr3_nt: TGTGCCTGGAGTAAACCAAGGATCTACTCGGGTACGCAGTATTTT
v_call: TRBV18; d_call: TRBD1; clone_size: .; j_call: TRBJ2-2; cdr3_aa: CASSPPGQSPEELFF; cdr3_nt: TGTGCCAGCTCACCACCGGGACAGAGTCCCGAGGAGCTGTTTTTT
v_call: TRBV2; d_call: .; clone_size: few; j_call: TRBJ2-5; cdr3_aa: CASTRGWETQYF; cdr3_nt: TGTGCCAGCACCCGGGGGTGGGAGACCCAGTACTTC
v_call: TRBV11-3; d_call: .; clone_size: .; j_call: TRBJ2-1; cdr3_aa: CASSPRDSYNEQFF; cdr3_nt: TGTGCCAGCAGCCCTCGGGACTCCTACAATGAGCAGTTCTTC
v_call: TRBV7-3; d_call: .; clone_size: .; j_call: TRBJ2-2; cdr3_aa: CASSSTWNTGELFF; cdr3_nt: TGTGCCAGCAGCTCGACTTGGAACACCGGGGAGCTGTTTTTT
v_call: TRBV7-3; d_call: .; clone_size: .; j_call: TRBJ2-3; cdr3_aa: CASSLGQSTDTQYF; cdr3_nt: TGTGCCAGCAGCCTCGGACAGAGCACAGATACGCAGTATTTT
v_call: TRBV2; d_call: TRBD1; clone_size: .; j_call: TRBJ1-2; cdr3_aa: CATTYRGDGYTF; cdr3_nt: TGTGCCACCACATACAGGGGGGATGGCTACACCTTC
v_call: TRBV10-2; d_call: .; clone_size: .; j_call: TRBJ1-1; cdr3_aa: CASSEYHRRITEAFF; cdr3_nt: TGCGCCAGCAGTGAGTATCACAGGCGGATAACTGAAGCTTTCTTT
v_call: TRBV27; d_call: .; clone_size: .; j_call: TRBJ1-5; cdr3_aa: CASSLEGLGNQPQHF; cdr3_nt: TGTGCCAGCAGTTTAGAGGGTCTGGGCAATCAGCCCCAGCATTTT
v_call: TRBV10-3; d_call: .; clone_size: few; j_call: TRBJ1-1; cdr3_aa: CAISGGGLDTEAFF; cdr3_nt: TGTGCCATCAGTGGGGGAGGGTTGGACACTGAAGCTTTCTTT
v_call: TRBV7-7; d_call: .; clone_size: .; j_call: TRBJ2-1; cdr3_aa: CASSLNYIGYNEQFF; cdr3_nt: TGTGCTAGCAGCTTAAACTATATAGGTTACAATGAGCAGTTCTTC
v_call: TRBV5-8; d_call: TRBD2; clone_size: once; j_call: TRBJ2-1; cdr3_aa: CASILPGLADTYNEQFF; cdr3_nt: TGTGCCAGCATCCTACCGGGACTAGCGGATACCTACAATGAGCAGTTCTTC
v_call: TRBV6-5; d_call: .; clone_size: .; j_call: TRBJ2-7; cdr3_aa: CASTEDSLAPYEQYF; cdr3_nt: TGTGCCAGCACAGAAGACAGCTTGGCCCCCTACGAGCAGTACTTC
v_call: TRBV2; d_call: TRBD1; clone_size: .; j_call: TRBJ1-6; cdr3_aa: CASSAETGRKRSPLHF; cdr3_nt: TGTGCCAGCAGCGCTGAGACAGGGAGGAAGCGTTCACCCCTCCACTTT
v_call: TRBV5-6; d_call: .; clone_size: .; j_call: TRBJ2-4; cdr3_aa: CASNRRVTTQYF; cdr3_nt: TGTGCCAGCAACCGGAGAGTGACTACTCAGTACTTC
v_call: TRBV5-8; d_call: .; clone_size: .; j_call: TRBJ1-3; cdr3_aa: CASSLARNTIYF; cdr3_nt: TGTGCCAGCAGCTTAGCGAGAAACACCATATATTTT
v_call: TRBV24-1; d_call: .; clone_size: .; j_call: TRBJ2-3; cdr3_aa: CATSDALPGADTQYF; cdr3_nt: TGTGCCACCAGTGATGCGCTCCCGGGTGCTGATACGCAGTATTTT
v_call: TRBV28; d_call: .; clone_size: .; j_call: TRBJ1-4; cdr3_aa: CASSLYPGREEKLFF; cdr3_nt: TGTGCCAGCAGTTTATATCCGGGGAGAGAAGAAAAACTGTTTTTT
v_call: TRBV7-8; d_call: TRBD1; clone_size: .; j_call: TRBJ1-2; cdr3_aa: CASSLDDRGLGYTF; cdr3_nt: TGTGCCAGCAGCTTAGATGACAGGGGGCTTGGCTACACCTTC
v_call: TRBV28; d_call: TRBD2; clone_size: .; j_call: TRBJ2-1; cdr3_aa: CATGATSGGDGEQFF; cdr3_nt: TGTGCCACCGGTGCGACTAGCGGGGGGGACGGTGAGCAGTTCTTC
v_call: TRBV18; d_call: TRBD1; clone_size: .; j_call: TRBJ1-2; cdr3_aa: CASSPRDGTVNYGYTF; cdr3_nt: TGTGCCAGCTCACCAAGGGACGGGACAGTGAACTATGGCTACACCTTC